Detailed here is one T cell receptor beta chain. The antigen is unknown. The sample originates from a study of T cell responses to AZD1222 COVID-19 vaccine. On the study more broadly: Pooling of second doses given at about 4 or about 12 weeks was done.

TCRdb keeps only in-frame clones here, not all; method: immunoSEQ multiplex PCR. Among about 120,000 clones listed, 90% were seen once. The CDR3 runs to 17 residues. V was cut by 4 bases and J by 0 bases, with 15 bases left in between. The germline gives CDR1 LNHDA, CDR2 SQIVND (reference sequence). Study results and caveats: Samples come after the peak T cell response, not at day 14. In a largely white British group with more females than males, clonal diversity was possibly underestimated. The reported proportion of spike-specific TCRs targeting unmutated variant regions was nearly half.

V gene TRBV19 combines with J gene TRBJ1-4, with D unresolved. The source of this sequence is an adult in good health. Sequencing was performed on peripheral blood, taken on day 0 of AZD1222 vaccination. The CDR3 region is CASSSGYQMATNEKLFF. The CDR3 DNA reads TGTGCCAGTAGTAGCGGGTACCAGATGGCAACTAATGAAAAACTGTTTTTT.